This TCR beta chain was sequenced for a study of blood T cell repertoires in COVID-19. Across the whole study: Acute-phase and convalescent COVID-19 samples originated in the United States, Italy and Spain.

TCRdb's table, derived via immunoSEQ multiplex PCR, lists solely in-frame clones and lacks some. The sample shows nearly 200,000 clones, less than 90% of them seen only once. The CDR3 runs 13 residues. V was pared by 4 bases and J by 3 bases, with 9 bases between. The germline V gene has CDR1 LNHDA and CDR2 SQIVND (reference sequence). The clonotype originates from a human donor in a cohort sampled during active COVID-19. The rearrangement joins TRBV19 to TRBJ1-2; maybe TRBD1 (6 bases). Material: peripheral blood. The CDR3 reads CASSNRADYGYTF. The DNA of the CDR3 is TGTGCCAGTAGTAACAGGGCGGACTATGGCTACACCTTC.